The 23 T cell receptor beta chains below all came from one sample that was sequenced in a study of early T cells in non-severe SARS-CoV-2 infection. From the 5' RACE reads, TCRdb called clonotypes with MiXCR, one entry per CDR3 protein. This sample has 70,000 to 85,000 distinct CDR3 sequences, with about 13% found just once. Input material: whole blood. Every receptor here comes from an adult who was a healthcare worker with PCR-confirmed SARS-CoV-2 infection or an uninfected control (not recorded which).

This chain uses TRBV14 with TRBJ2-1, with D unclear. V was cut by 3 bases and J by 1 base, with 10 bases left in between. The germline V gene encodes CDR1 SGHDN and CDR2 FVKESK. The CDR3 has 15 residues. The CDR3 coding sequence is TGTGCCAGCAGCCAGTTTGAGGCGTCCTACAATGAGCAGTTCTTC. Translated: CASSQFEASYNEQFF.

The rearrangement joins TRBV7-2 to TRBJ1-2; 8 positions match TRBD1. V lost 3 bases to trimming and J lost 4 bases; unmatched junction nucleotides: 4. CDR3 length: 14 amino acids. The germline gives CDR1 SGHTA, CDR2 FQGNSA. The CDR3 bases are TGTGCCAGCAGCTTCAGGGGGCGCAGCTATGGCTACACCTTC. It codes for CASSFRGRSYGYTF.

The table lists this clonotype with many counts. The V gene is TRBV5-1, the J gene TRBJ1-6; D unclear. This CDR3 has 16 amino acids. In germline, CDR1 is SGHRS, CDR2 YFSETQ. Trimming took off 3 bases at V and 8 bases at J, with 18 bases between the two ends. CDR3 in amino acids: CASSYQAKRRDSPLHF. The CDR3 coding sequence is TGCGCCAGCAGCTATCAGGCTAAAAGGCGGGATTCACCCCTCCACTTT. Drawing the rest from reference TRBV5-1 and TRBJ1-6, the complete variable domain is KAGVTQTPRYLIKTRGQQVTLSCSPISGHRSVSWYQQTPGQGLQFLFEYFSETQRNKGNFPGRFSGRQFSNSRSEMNVSTLELGDSALYLCASSYQAKRRDSPLHFGNGTRLTVT.

This clonotype was seen only a few times. This chain uses TRBV2 with TRBJ2-3, with D hard to call. This CDR3 has 16 amino acids. CDR1 SNHLY and CDR2 FYNNEI come from the germline V gene. V was clipped by 7 bases and J by 2 bases, with 19 bases between them. CDR3 nucleotide sequence: TGTGCCAGCATCCGTGGCCACACCGCCATCACAGATACGCAGTATTTT. It codes for CASIRGHTAITDTQYF.

This clonotype showed up just a few times. The chain combines TRBV2 with TRBJ2-1, with 8 positions matching TRBD1. Germline CDR1 reads SNHLY; CDR2 reads FYNNEI. This CDR3 has 11 amino acids. V shed 5 bases and J 13 bases; nucleotides not matched to a gene: 4. CDR3 sequence: CASSTTGGQFF. Here the CDR3 DNA reads TGTGCCAGCAGTACCACAGGGGGACAGTTCTTC.

This clonotype was recorded at least ten times. The CDR3, as DNA: TGCAGTGCCTACAGGGGGTTAGTCGGGGAGCTGTTTTTT. It is translated as CSAYRGLVGELFF. The rearrangement joins TRBV20-1 to TRBJ2-2; 8 bases are shared with TRBD1. V shed 6 bases and J 7 bases; nucleotides not matched to a gene: 7. This CDR3 comprises 13 residues. Germline loops: CDR1 DFQATT, CDR2 SNEGSKA (reference sequence).

A few counts support this clonotype. The chain links TRBV20-1 to TRBJ2-3; TRBD2 matches at 8 bases. The V gene's germline CDR1 is DFQATT and CDR2 SNEGSKA (reference sequence). CDR3 length equals 17 residues. Losses at the gene ends were 0 bases for V and 8 bases for J; bases not matched to a gene: 16. The CDR3 spells CSARDLISGSNLGTQYF. CDR3 sequence (DNA): TGCAGTGCTAGAGATCTTATAAGCGGGAGCAATTTGGGTACGCAGTATTTT.

At least ten counts were recorded for this clonotype. The chain recombines TRBV28 with TRBJ1-5; TRBD1 is a possible D gene (5 bases). The CDR3 runs 13 residues. V lost 6 bases and J lost 2, with 8 bases in between. In germline, CDR1 is MDHEN, CDR2 SYDVKM. CDR3 bases: TGTGCCAGCAGACCGGGGGGCAATCAGCCCCAGCATTTT. This encodes CASRPGGNQPQHF.

This clonotype was counted ten times or more. The rearrangement joins TRBV4-1 to TRBJ2-1; a weak D match, TRBD1 (6 bases). Germline V CDR1 and CDR2: MGHRA, YSYEKL. The CDR3 is 13 amino acids. V was shortened by 3 bases and J by 7 bases, with 10 bases between the two germline ends. In DNA form, the CDR3 reads TGCGCCAGCAGCCATCTAAGGGGGAATGAGCAGTTCTTC. Amino acids: CASSHLRGNEQFF.

J is TRBJ1-2 and V is TRBV28, with D perhaps matching TRBD1 (5 bases). Per germline, CDR1 MDHEN and CDR2 SYDVKM. The ends were cut back, 7 bases at V and 2 bases at J, with 14 bases in the middle. This CDR3 region has 14 residues. The CDR3 DNA reads as TGTGCCAGCAACCGCAGGGAGAGAAACTATGGCTACACCTTC. Encoded protein: CASNRRERNYGYTF.

There are many counts of this clonotype. The chain employs TRBV12-3 or TRBV12-4 and TRBJ2-2, with D perhaps TRBD2 (5 bases). The CDR3 consists of 15 residues. Trimming left V 5 bases short and J 0 bases short, with 10 bases between. CDR3 loop: CASSGLGSNTGELFF. The CDR3, as DNA: TGTGCCAGCAGTGGACTCGGGTCGAACACCGGGGAGCTGTTTTTT.

V gene TRBV4-2 combines with J gene TRBJ2-1; D remains ambiguous. Trimming stripped 0 bases from V and 8 bases from J, with 8 bases between. Germline CDR1 is LGHNA and CDR2 is YNFKEQ. This CDR3 contains 13 residues. The CDR3 DNA follows: TGTGCCAGCAGCCAAGATAAATGGTATGAGCAGTTCTTC. It codes for CASSQDKWYEQFF.

The CDR3: CASSFNREGAYEQYF. As DNA, the CDR3 is TGTGCCAGCAGCTTCAACAGGGAAGGGGCCTACGAGCAGTACTTC. V and J are TRBV7-9 and TRBJ2-7, with a possible D match to TRBD1 (6 bases). Germline V lookup: CDR1 SEHNR, CDR2 FQNEAQ (reference sequence). CDR3 length: 15 residues. V shed 3 bases and J shed 2 bases, with 14 bases lying between them.

In its sample, this clonotype was seen many times. The chain is built from TRBV28 and TRBJ2-4; D not resolved. Deletions cut 3 bases from V and 0 bases from J, with 12 bases between. CDR3 length equals 16 residues. Germline V gene lookup returns CDR1 MDHEN and CDR2 SYDVKM. This chain's CDR3 is CASSFPAAVAKNIQYF. The CDR3 DNA reads as TGTGCCAGCAGTTTCCCGGCAGCTGTAGCCAAAAACATTCAGTACTTC. The full variable domain, with the rest looked up from reference TRBV28 and TRBJ2-4, is DVKVTQSSRYLVKRTGEKVFLECVQDMDHENMFWYRQDPGLGLRLIYFSYDVKMKEKGDIPEGYSVSREKKERFSLILESASTNQTSMYLCASSFPAAVAKNIQYFGAGTRLSVL.

This CDR3 is CASSPPGQGVLTDTQYF. CDR3 bases: TGTGCCAGCTCACCACCGGGACAGGGGGTTCTCACAGATACGCAGTATTTT. V usage is TRBV18 and J usage is TRBJ2-3, with TRBD1 matching 11 bases. From germline, CDR1 is KGHSH and CDR2 LQKENI. After removal of 0 bases from V and 2 bases from J, the junction contained 4 bases not matched to a gene. The CDR3 is 17 residues long.

The chain is built from TRBV11-2 and TRBJ2-5; D is possibly TRBD2 (6 bases). V lost 1 base to trimming and J lost 2 bases, with 11 bases between them. Germline V CDR1 and CDR2: SGHAT, FQNNGV. This CDR3 region has 15 residues. In DNA, the CDR3 is TGTGCCAGCAGCTTAGTTGCGGGGCGACAAGAGACCCAGTACTTC. It codes for CASSLVAGRQETQYF.

This clonotype was seen only a few times. The rearrangement joins TRBV29-1 to TRBJ1-5; D remains unclear. With 0 bases removed from V and 6 bases from J, the gap between germline ends came to 9 bases. The germline gives CDR1 SQVTM, CDR2 ANQGSEA. CDR3 length: 13 amino acids. CDR3 sequence: CSVEEIRGQPQHF. CDR3 nucleotides: TGCAGCGTTGAAGAAATAAGAGGTCAGCCCCAGCATTTT. Drawing the rest from reference TRBV29-1 and TRBJ1-5, the complete variable domain is SAVISQKPSRDICQRGTSLTIQCQVDSQVTMMFWYRQQPGQSLTLIATANQGSEATYESGFVIDKFPISRPNLTFSTLTVSNMSPEDSSIYLCSVEEIRGQPQHFGDGTRLSIL.

This clonotype was seen a few times. V is TRBV6-6 and J is TRBJ2-7; TRBD2 might be the D (5 bases). CDR3 length: 14 residues. Germline CDR1 MNHNY, CDR2 SVGAGI (reference sequence). The V gene lost 6 bases and the J gene lost 5 bases, with 17 bases spanning the gap. The DNA for the CDR3 is TGTGCCAGCAGAGACGCAGGAGGTCAGGACGAGCAGTACTTC. It translates to CASRDAGGQDEQYF.

In this sample, this clonotype turned up many times. This rearrangement joins TRBV29-1 to TRBJ1-1; TRBD1 aligns across 7 bases. Per the germline V gene, CDR1 is SQVTM and CDR2 is ANQGSEA. The CDR3 is 13 residues long. J lost 1 base, V lost 7 bases, and 6 bases had no gene match. Here the CDR3 DNA reads TGCAGCGGGTACAGGGGACAGAACACTGAAGCTTTCTTT. Encoded protein: CSGYRGQNTEAFF.

This clonotype appeared a few times. The J gene is TRBJ2-7, the V gene TRBV5-1; D is undetermined. The CDR3 totals 13 residues. Germline values: CDR1 SGHRS, CDR2 YFSETQ. V gave up 0 bases and J gave up 6 bases, with 10 bases separating them. The CDR3 spells CASSLVLNGEQYF. CDR3 nucleotides: TGCGCCAGCAGCTTGGTTCTTAACGGCGAGCAGTACTTC.

The table lists this clonotype with many counts. The chain combines TRBV7-3 with TRBJ2-6, with D perhaps matching TRBD2 (6 bases). V lost 3 bases to trimming and J lost 6 bases, with 12 bases between them. The CDR3 spans 15 residues. Germline V gives CDR1 SGHTA, CDR2 FQGTGA. CDR3 nucleotide sequence: TGTGCCAGCAGCTTCGCGGGGACGGCGGCCAACGTCCTGACTTTC. Its translation: CASSFAGTAANVLTF.

This clonotype has a count of ten or more. The J gene is TRBJ1-4, the V gene TRBV12-3 or TRBV12-4, with TRBD1 matching 9 bases. The CDR3 loop spans 17 amino acids. J lost 2 bases, V lost 5 bases, and 9 bases had no gene match. CDR3 in DNA: TGTGCCAGCAGTCCCAGACAGGGGGATTGGACTAATGAAAAACTGTTTTTT. Amino acids: CASSPRQGDWTNEKLFF.

This clonotype was detected only a few times. The V and J genes are TRBV7-2 and TRBJ2-2; tentative D call: TRBD2 (6 bases). Germline CDR1 and CDR2: SGHTA and FQGNSA. The V and J ends lost 2 bases and 6 bases respectively, with 10 bases between them. The CDR3 runs 14 residues. CDR3 sequence: CASSLTSRSGELFF. The CDR3 DNA reads as TGTGCCAGCAGCTTAACTAGCCGGTCCGGGGAGCTGTTTTTT.